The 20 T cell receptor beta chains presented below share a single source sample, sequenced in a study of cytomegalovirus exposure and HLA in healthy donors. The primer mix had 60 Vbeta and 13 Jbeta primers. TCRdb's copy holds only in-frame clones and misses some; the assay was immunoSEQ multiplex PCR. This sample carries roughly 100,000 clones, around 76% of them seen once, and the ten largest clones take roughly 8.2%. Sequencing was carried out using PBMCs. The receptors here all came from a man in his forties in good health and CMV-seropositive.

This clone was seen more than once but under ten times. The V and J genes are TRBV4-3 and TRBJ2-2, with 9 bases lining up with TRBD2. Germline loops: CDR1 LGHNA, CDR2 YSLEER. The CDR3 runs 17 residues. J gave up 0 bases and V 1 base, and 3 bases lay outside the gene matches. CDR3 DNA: TGCGCCAGCAGCCAAGTTAGCGGGGGAGCGAACACCGGGGAGCTGTTTTTT. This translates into CASSQVSGGANTGELFF.

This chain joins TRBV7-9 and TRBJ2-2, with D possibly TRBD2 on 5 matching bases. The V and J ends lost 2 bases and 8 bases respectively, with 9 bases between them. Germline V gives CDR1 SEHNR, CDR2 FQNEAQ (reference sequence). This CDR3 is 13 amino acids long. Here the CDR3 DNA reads TGTGCCAGCAGCTTACCCGGCGGGGGGGAGCTGTTTTTT. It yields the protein CASSLPGGGELFF.

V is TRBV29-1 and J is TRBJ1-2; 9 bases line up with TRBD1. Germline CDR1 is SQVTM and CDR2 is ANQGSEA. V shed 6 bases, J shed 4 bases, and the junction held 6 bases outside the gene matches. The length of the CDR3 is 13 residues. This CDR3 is CSVLPGQGYGYTF. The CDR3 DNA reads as TGCAGCGTACTTCCGGGACAGGGCTATGGCTACACCTTC.

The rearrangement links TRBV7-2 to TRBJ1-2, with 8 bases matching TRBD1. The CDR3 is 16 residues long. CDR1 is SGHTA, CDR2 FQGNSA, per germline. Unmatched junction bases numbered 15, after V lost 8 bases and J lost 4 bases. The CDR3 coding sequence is TGTGCCAGCGGGTCCCGTCGGACAGGGAGGACCTATGGCTACACCTTC. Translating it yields CASGSRRTGRTYGYTF.

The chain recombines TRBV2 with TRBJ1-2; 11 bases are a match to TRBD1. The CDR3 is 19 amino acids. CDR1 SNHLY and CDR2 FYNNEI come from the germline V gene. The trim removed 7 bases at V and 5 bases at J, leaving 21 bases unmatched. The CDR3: CASIDFPDGTGGNTYGYTF. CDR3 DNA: TGTGCCAGCATTGACTTCCCCGACGGGACAGGGGGAAATACTTATGGCTACACCTTC.

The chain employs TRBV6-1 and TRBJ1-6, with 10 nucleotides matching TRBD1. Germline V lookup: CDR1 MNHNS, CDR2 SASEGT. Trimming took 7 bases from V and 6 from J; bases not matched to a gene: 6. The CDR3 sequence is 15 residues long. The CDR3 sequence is CASTRTGGLNSPLHF. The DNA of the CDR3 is TGTGCCAGCACCCGGACAGGGGGACTTAATTCACCCCTCCACTTT.

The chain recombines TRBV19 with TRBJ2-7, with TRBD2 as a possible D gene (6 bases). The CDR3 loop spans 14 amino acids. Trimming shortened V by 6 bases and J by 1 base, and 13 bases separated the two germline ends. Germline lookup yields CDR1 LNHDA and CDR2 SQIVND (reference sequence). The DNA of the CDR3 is TGTGCCAGTAGCCCCATGGGGGGATCCTACGAGCAGTACTTC. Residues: CASSPMGGSYEQYF.

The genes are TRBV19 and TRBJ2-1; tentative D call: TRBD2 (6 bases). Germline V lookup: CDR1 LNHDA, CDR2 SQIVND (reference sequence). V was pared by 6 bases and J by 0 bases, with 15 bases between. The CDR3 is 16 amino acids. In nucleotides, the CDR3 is TGTGCCAGTAGGCCGGGACTTCAATTCTCCTACAATGAGCAGTTCTTC. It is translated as CASRPGLQFSYNEQFF.

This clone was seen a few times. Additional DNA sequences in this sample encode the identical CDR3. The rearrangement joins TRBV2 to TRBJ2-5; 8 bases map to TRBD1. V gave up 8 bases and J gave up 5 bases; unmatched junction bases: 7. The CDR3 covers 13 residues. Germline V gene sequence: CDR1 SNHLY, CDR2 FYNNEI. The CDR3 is CASADRGRETQYF. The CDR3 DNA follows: TGTGCCAGCGCCGACAGGGGAAGGGAGACCCAGTACTTC. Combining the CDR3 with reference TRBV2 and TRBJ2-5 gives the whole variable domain EPEVTQTPSHQVTQMGQEVILRCVPISNHLYFYWYRQILGQKVEFLVSFYNNEISEKSEIFDDQFSVERPDGSNFTLKIRSTKLEDSAMYFCASADRGRETQYFGPGTRLLVL.

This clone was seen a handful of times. The CDR3 is CASTPSGSYTEAFF. The CDR3 DNA reads as TGTGCCAGCACCCCTTCGGGGAGCTACACTGAAGCTTTCTTT. This chain links TRBV28 with TRBJ1-1; no definite D call. Germline lookup yields CDR1 MDHEN and CDR2 SYDVKM. The CDR3 length is 14 residues. Trimming cost V 7 bases and J 3 bases, with 15 bases left between them.

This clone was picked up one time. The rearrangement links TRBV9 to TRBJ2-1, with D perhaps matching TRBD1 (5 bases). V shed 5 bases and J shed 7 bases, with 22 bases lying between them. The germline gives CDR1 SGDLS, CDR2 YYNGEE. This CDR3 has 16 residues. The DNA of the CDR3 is TGTGCCAGCAGTGTATTCCCCCCTGGGGCCTGGAATGAGCAGTTCTTC. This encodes CASSVFPPGAWNEQFF.

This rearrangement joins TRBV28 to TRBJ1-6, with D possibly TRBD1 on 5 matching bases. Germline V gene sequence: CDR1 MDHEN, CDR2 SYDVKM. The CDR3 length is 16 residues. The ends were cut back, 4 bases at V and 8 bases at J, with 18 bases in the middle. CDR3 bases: TGTGCCAGCAGTTCCTACGGACGGGGACTCGATTCACCCCTCCACTTT. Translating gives CASSSYGRGLDSPLHF.

The CDR3 sequence: CASSSGGYNEQFF. The CDR3 nucleotides read TGTGCCAGCAGCTCCGGGGGGTACAATGAGCAGTTCTTC. The rearrangement uses TRBV11-2 and TRBJ2-1; 7 positions agree with TRBD2. After removal of 4 bases from V and 4 bases from J, the junction contained 1 base not matched to a gene. The CDR3 is 13 residues long. Germline CDR1 and CDR2: SGHAT and FQNNGV.

The CDR3 loop reads CASSQVLTGWGNTIYF. The CDR3 DNA sequence: TGCGCCAGCAGCCAAGTTCTCACAGGGTGGGGAAACACCATATATTTT. The rearrangement joins TRBV4-3 to TRBJ1-3, with a weak D call TRBD1 (6 bases). Germline V lookup: CDR1 LGHNA, CDR2 YSLEER. The CDR3 covers 16 residues. The V end lost 1 base, the J end lost 4 bases, and 14 bases lay between the germline ends.

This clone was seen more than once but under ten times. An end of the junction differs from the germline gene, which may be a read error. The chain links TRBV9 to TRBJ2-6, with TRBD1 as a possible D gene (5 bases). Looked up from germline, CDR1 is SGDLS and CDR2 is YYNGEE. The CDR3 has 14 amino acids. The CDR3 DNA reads TGTGCCAGCAGCGCCGTCTCTGGGGCCAACGGCCTGACTTTC. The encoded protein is CASSAVSGANGLTF.

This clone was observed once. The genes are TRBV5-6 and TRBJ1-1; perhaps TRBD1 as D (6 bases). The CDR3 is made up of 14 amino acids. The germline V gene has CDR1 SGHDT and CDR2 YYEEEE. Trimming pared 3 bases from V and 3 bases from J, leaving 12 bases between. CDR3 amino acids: CASSWEGGDTEAFF. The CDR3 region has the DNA TGTGCCAGCAGCTGGGAGGGGGGGGACACTGAAGCTTTCTTT.

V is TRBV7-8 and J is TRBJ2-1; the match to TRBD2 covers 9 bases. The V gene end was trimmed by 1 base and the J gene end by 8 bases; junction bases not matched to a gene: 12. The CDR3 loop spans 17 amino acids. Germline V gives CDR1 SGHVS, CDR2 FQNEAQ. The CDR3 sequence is CASSLVGAGGAPDEQFF. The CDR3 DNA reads TGTGCCAGCAGCTTAGTTGGGGCGGGAGGGGCTCCGGATGAGCAGTTCTTC. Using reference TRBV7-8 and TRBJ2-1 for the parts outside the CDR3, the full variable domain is GAGVSQSPRYKVAKRGQDVALRCDPISGHVSLFWYQQALGQGPEFLTYFQNEAQLDKSGLPSDRFFAERPEGSVSTLKIQRTQQEDSAVYLCASSLVGAGGAPDEQFFGPGTRLTVL.

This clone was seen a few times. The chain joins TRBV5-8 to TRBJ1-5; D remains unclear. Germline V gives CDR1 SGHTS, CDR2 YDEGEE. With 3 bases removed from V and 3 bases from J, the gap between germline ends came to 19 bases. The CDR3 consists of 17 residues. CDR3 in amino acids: CASSSSLGPGDNQPQHF. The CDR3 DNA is TGTGCCAGCAGCTCAAGTTTGGGCCCAGGTGACAATCAGCCCCAGCATTTT.

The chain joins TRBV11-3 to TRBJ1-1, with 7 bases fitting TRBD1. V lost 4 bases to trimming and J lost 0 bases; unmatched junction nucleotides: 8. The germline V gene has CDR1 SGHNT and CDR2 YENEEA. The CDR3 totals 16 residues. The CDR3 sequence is CASSSWDSRMNTEAFF. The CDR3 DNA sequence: TGTGCCAGCAGCTCCTGGGACAGCAGGATGAACACTGAAGCTTTCTTT.

CDR3 coding DNA: TGTGCCACCAGCATGCGGTTCACTAATGAAAAACTGTTTTTT. Residues: CATSMRFTNEKLFF. The rearrangement links TRBV15 to TRBJ1-4; D is unclear. CDR3 length equals 14 residues. The ends were cut back, 4 bases at V and 2 bases at J, with 8 bases in the middle. CDR1 and CDR2 (germline): LNHNV, YYDKDF (reference sequence).